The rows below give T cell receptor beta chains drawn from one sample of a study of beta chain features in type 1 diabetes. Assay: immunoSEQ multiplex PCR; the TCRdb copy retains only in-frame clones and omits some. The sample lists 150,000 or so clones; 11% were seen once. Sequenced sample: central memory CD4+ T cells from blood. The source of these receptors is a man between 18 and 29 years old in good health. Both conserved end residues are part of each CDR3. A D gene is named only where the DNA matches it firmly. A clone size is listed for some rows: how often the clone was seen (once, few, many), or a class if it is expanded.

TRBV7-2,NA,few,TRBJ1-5,CASSPGARGNQPQHF,TGTGCCAGCAGCCCGGGTGCCCGAGGCAATCAGCCCCAGCATTTT
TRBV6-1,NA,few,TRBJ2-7,CASSELGAAISYEQYF,TGTGCCAGCAGTGAATTAGGGGCAGCGATCTCCTACGAGCAGTACTTC
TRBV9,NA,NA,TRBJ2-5,CASSFSGQSFQETQYF,TGTGCCAGCAGCTTTTCCGGACAGAGCTTCCAAGAGACCCAGTACTTC
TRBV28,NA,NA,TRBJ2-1,CASSFPGSGTQNEQFF,TGTGCCAGCAGTTTCCCTGGATCCGGGACCCAAAATGAGCAGTTCTTC
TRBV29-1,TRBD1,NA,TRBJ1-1,CSALGDRVGEAFF,TGCAGCGCACTCGGGGACAGGGTCGGCGAAGCTTTCTTT
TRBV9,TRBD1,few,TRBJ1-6,CASSSFVDRGGSPLHF,TGTGCCAGCAGCTCCTTCGTCGACAGGGGTGGCTCACCCCTCCACTTT
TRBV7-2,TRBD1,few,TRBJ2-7,CASSLEGQAYYEQYF,TGTGCCAGCAGCTTAGAGGGACAGGCCTACTACGAGCAGTACTTC
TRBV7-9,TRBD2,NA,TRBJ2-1,CASSSGGRAYGEQFF,TGTGCCAGCAGCTCCGGCGGGAGGGCCTACGGTGAGCAGTTCTTC
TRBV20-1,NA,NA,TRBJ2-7,CSARQGVGNCF,TGCAGTGCTAGACAAGGAGTCGGCAATTGCTTC
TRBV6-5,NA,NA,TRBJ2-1,CASSRRSSYNEQFF,TGTGCCAGCAGTCGGCGGAGCTCCTACAATGAGCAGTTCTTC
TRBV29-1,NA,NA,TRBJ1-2,CSVDRFKYGYTF,TGCAGCGTTGACAGATTTAAGTATGGCTACACCTTC
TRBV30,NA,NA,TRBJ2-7,CAWSTSTYEQYF,TGTGCCTGGAGCACCTCCACCTACGAGCAGTACTTC
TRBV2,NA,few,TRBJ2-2,CASRRNTGELFF,TGTGCCAGCAGACGGAACACCGGGGAGCTGTTTTTT
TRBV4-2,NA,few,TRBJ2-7,CASSTREGWEQYF,TGTGCCAGCAGCACCCGTGAGGGGTGGGAGCAGTACTTC
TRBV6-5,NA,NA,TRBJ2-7,CASGTRHPSYEQYF,TGTGCCAGCGGGACGAGGCACCCCTCCTACGAGCAGTACTTC
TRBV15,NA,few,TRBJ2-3,CATNERTDTQYF,TGTGCCACCAACGAGCGCACAGATACGCAGTATTTT
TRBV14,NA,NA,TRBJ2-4,CASSQGLGANIQYF,TGTGCCAGCAGCCAAGGTCTGGGGGCGAACATTCAGTACTTC
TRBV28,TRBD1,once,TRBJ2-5,CASSRGQGIETQYF,TGTGCCAGCAGTCGGGGACAGGGGATAGAGACCCAGTACTTC
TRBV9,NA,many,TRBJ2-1,CASNTEYNEQFF,TGTGCCAGCAACACTGAGTACAATGAGCAGTTCTTC
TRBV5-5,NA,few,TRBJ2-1,CASSLEPASSYNEQFF,TGTGCCAGCAGCTTGGAGCCGGCGAGCTCCTACAATGAGCAGTTCTTC
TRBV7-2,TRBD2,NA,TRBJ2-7,CASSFGRLAGEQYF,TGTGCCAGCAGCTTTGGGAGACTAGCTGGCGAGCAGTACTTC
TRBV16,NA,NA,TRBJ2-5,CASSQGSGHQETQYF,TGTGCCAGCAGCCAAGGGAGTGGACACCAAGAGACCCAGTACTTC
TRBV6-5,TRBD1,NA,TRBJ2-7,CASSSSGTGIYEQYF,TGTGCCAGCAGCTCCTCCGGGACAGGGATTTACGAGCAGTACTTC
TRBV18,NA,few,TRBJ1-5,CASSPRAEALSNQPQHF,TGTGCCAGCTCACCACGCGCGGAGGCACTTAGCAATCAGCCCCAGCATTTT
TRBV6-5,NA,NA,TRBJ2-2,CASKSGTNTGELFF,TGTGCCAGCAAATCGGGCACGAACACCGGGGAGCTGTTTTTT
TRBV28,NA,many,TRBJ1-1,CASSRQGGSTEAFF,TGTGCCAGCAGTCGCCAGGGAGGTAGCACTGAAGCTTTCTTT
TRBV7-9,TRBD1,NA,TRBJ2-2,CASSRLGQGAGELFF,TGTGCCAGCAGCCGACTGGGACAGGGGGCCGGGGAGCTGTTTTTT
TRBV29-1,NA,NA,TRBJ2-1,CSVEERSEQFF,TGCAGCGTTGAAGAGCGGAGTGAGCAGTTCTTC
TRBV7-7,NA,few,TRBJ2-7,CASSSNRDSEQYF,TGTGCTAGCAGCTCAAATCGAGATAGTGAGCAGTACTTC
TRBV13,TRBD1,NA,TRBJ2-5,CASSLRQGLQETQYF,TGTGCCAGCAGCTTGCGACAGGGCTTACAAGAGACCCAGTACTTC
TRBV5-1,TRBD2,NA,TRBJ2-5,CASSLLAGGQETQYF,TGCGCCAGCAGCTTACTAGCGGGAGGGCAAGAGACCCAGTACTTC
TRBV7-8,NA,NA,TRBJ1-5,CASSPSGWASNQPQHF,TGTGCCAGCAGCCCTAGTGGGTGGGCTAGCAATCAGCCCCAGCATTTT
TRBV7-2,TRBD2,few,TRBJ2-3,CASILGLAGVDTQYF,TGTGCCAGCATCTTAGGTCTAGCGGGGGTTGATACGCAGTATTTT
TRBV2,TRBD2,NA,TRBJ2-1,CASSELAGVINNEQFF,TGTGCCAGCAGTGAACTAGCGGGGGTAATCAACAATGAGCAGTTCTTC
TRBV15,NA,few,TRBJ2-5,CATSRDKQETQYF,TGTGCCACCAGCAGAGACAAGCAAGAGACCCAGTACTTC
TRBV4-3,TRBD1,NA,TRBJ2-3,CASSQELGTGVRDTQYF,TGCGCCAGCAGCCAAGAATTAGGGACAGGGGTCAGAGATACGCAGTATTTT
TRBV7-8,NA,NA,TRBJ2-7,CASSLGGTPSYEQYF,TGTGCCAGCAGCTTAGGCGGGACTCCTTCCTACGAGCAGTACTTC
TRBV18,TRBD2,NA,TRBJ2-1,CASSPLSSGRPNEQFF,TGTGCCAGCTCACCACTATCAAGCGGGAGACCGAATGAGCAGTTCTTC
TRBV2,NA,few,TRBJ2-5,CASSGAHETQYF,TGTGCCAGCAGCGGGGCCCACGAGACCCAGTACTTC
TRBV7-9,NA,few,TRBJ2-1,CASSDVNEQFF,TGTGCCAGCAGCGACGTAAATGAGCAGTTCTTC
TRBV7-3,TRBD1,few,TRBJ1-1,CASSSQQLGTANTEAFF,TGTGCCAGCAGCTCCCAGCAGCTGGGGACAGCGAACACTGAAGCTTTCTTT
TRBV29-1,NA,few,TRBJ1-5,CSVGQLKGPQHF,TGCAGCGTTGGGCAGCTCAAAGGGCCCCAGCATTTT
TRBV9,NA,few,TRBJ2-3,CASSVDQGSPTDTQYF,TGTGCCAGCAGCGTAGATCAGGGGTCACCCACAGATACGCAGTATTTT
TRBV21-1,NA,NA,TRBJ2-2,CASSTYSGTGRDTGELFF,TGTGCCAGCAGCACCTACAGTGGGACAGGGAGGGACACCGGGGAGCTGTTTTTT
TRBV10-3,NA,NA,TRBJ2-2,CAIKRTGVTGELFF,TGTGCCATCAAGCGTACGGGGGTCACCGGGGAGCTGTTTTTT